The present TCR beta chain was sequenced within a study of OX40 agonist ivuxolimab in advanced cancers. The wider study: There were three patients with partial responses, one having hepatocellular carcinoma and two cutaneous melanoma.

There are 14 residues in the CDR3. The V end was cut by 3 bases, the J end by 1 base, with 9 bases between. CDR1 and CDR2 from the germline V gene are MRHNA and SNTAGT. Clones were sequenced by immunoSEQ multiplex PCR, and TCRdb holds only the in-frame ones, with some missing. The table shows about 40,000 clones, with around 88% occurring only once. The chain joins TRBV6-4 to TRBJ1-1, with D unclear. The specimen comprised CD4+ or CD8+ T cells sorted from blood, sampled in a trial of the OX40 agonist ivuxolimab. The TCR was taken from an adult with an advanced solid tumor such as melanoma, head and neck, liver or kidney cancer. The CDR3: CASSENTENTEAFF. CDR3 DNA: TGTGCCAGCAGTGAAAACACCGAGAACACTGAAGCTTTCTTT.